Below, 24 T cell receptor beta chains from the same sample are listed, as sequenced in a study of T cells in Graves' hyperthyroidism and ophthalmopathy. Using RNA transcripts as the source, TCR beta CDR3 regions were amplified. Using the HTBI primer set, a first-round RT-PCR was run on the TCR CDR3. TCRdb passed the multiplex PCR reads through MiXCR, listing each CDR3 protein once. The repertoire holds 750,000 to 950,000 distinct CDR3 sequences, with 38% as singletons. Sequencing input: blood. The receptor set was obtained from a man between 18 and 35 years old with Graves' hyperthyroidism.

As to this clonotype: One end of the junction is discordant with germline, which a read error may explain. This chain links TRBV7-2 with TRBJ2-7; TRBD2 matches 11 bases. The length of the CDR3 is 16 residues. Germline V gives CDR1 SGHTA, CDR2 FQGNSA. The chain's CDR3 is CASSRGTSGASYEQYF. The DNA of the CDR3 is TGCGCCAGCAGCCGAGGGACTAGCGGAGCCTCCTACGAGCAGTACTTC.

The V gene is TRBV20-1, the J gene TRBJ2-7, with D unresolved. Trimming shortened V by 0 bases and J by 12 bases, and 3 bases separated the two germline ends. The CDR3 extends over 8 amino acids. The V gene's germline CDR1 is DFQATT and CDR2 SNEGSKA (reference sequence). The CDR3 region has the DNA TGCAGTGCTAGAGAGGGGTACTTC. It encodes CSAREGYF.

There are a few counts of this clonotype. The rearrangement joins TRBV13 to TRBJ2-7; 7 positions agree with TRBD1. Germline V lookup: CDR1 PRHDT, CDR2 FYEKMQ (reference sequence). The CDR3 loop spans 13 amino acids. Trimming took 6 bases from V and 3 from J; bases not matched to a gene: 5. The CDR3 sequence is CASSFAGGYEQYF. The CDR3 nucleotides read TGTGCCAGCAGTTTTGCAGGGGGCTACGAGCAGTACTTC. The whole variable domain, filled in from reference TRBV13 and TRBJ2-7, reads AAGVIQSPRHLIKEKRETATLKCYPIPRHDTVYWYQQGPGQDPQFLISFYEKMQSDKGSIPDRFSAQQFSDYHSELNMSSLELGDSALYFCASSFAGGYEQYFGPGTRLTVT.

The chain has TRBV7-2 and TRBJ2-5; D might be TRBD2 (6 bases). Trimming cost V 0 bases and J 7 bases, with 6 bases left between them. CDR1 and CDR2 (germline): SGHTA, FQGNSA. This CDR3 spans 12 amino acids. The CDR3 coding sequence is TGTGCCAGCAGCTTAGCTAGCGGGACCCAGTACTTC. Translated: CASSLASGTQYF.

This clonotype was counted only a few times. V is TRBV5-1 and J is TRBJ1-1; D call uncertain. This CDR3 is built from 15 residues. V was cut by 0 bases and J by 1 base, with 10 bases left in between. CDR1 SGHRS and CDR2 YFSETQ come from the germline V gene. The DNA of the CDR3 is TGCGCCAGCAGCTTGGGAATACAGCGGAACACTGAAGCTTTCTTT. Translating it yields CASSLGIQRNTEAFF.

CDR3 coding DNA: TGTGCCAGCAGCCTTCAGACAGGCACTAATGAAAAACTGTTTTTT. Translation gives CASSLQTGTNEKLFF. This chain connects TRBV7-9 to TRBJ1-4, with D perhaps TRBD1 (6 bases). This CDR3 has 15 amino acids. Germline CDR1 is SEHNR and CDR2 is FQNEAQ (reference sequence). The V end was cut by 5 bases, the J end by 2 bases, with 12 bases between. Together with reference TRBV7-9 and TRBJ1-4, the CDR3 gives the full variable domain: DTGVSQNPRHKITKRGQNVTFRCDPISEHNRLYWYRQTLGQGPEFLTYFQNEAQLEKSRLLSDRFSAERPKGSFSTLEIQRTEQGDSAMYLCASSLQTGTNEKLFFGSGTQLSVL.

The J gene is TRBJ1-1, the V gene TRBV19, with 7 nucleotides matching TRBD1. CDR1 LNHDA and CDR2 SQIVND come from the germline V gene (reference sequence). V trimming: 9 bases; J trimming: 5 bases; junction bases outside the gene matches: 12. The CDR3 length is 14 residues. For the CDR3, the DNA is TGTGCCAGCAGCCAAGCAGGGGGGATTACTGAAGCTTTCTTT. Amino acid sequence: CASSQAGGITEAFF.

This clonotype was observed a handful of times. The chain combines TRBV7-2 with TRBJ2-2; 12 bases line up with TRBD1. This CDR3 is built from 17 residues. The V segment lost 4 bases and the J segment 7 bases; nucleotides outside the gene matches: 10. Germline CDR1 is SGHTA and CDR2 is FQGNSA. The CDR3 sequence is CASSSKGGTGGSGELFF. Written as DNA, the CDR3 is TGTGCCAGCAGCTCTAAGGGGGGGACAGGGGGCAGCGGGGAGCTGTTTTTT.

The rearrangement joins TRBV3-1 to TRBJ1-1; tentative D call: TRBD1 (5 bases). The ends were cut back, 8 bases at V and 4 bases at J, with 8 bases in the middle. This CDR3 has 11 residues. Germline loops: CDR1 LGHDT, CDR2 YNNKEL (reference sequence). CDR3 sequence reads: CASCGGTEAFF. The CDR3 region has the DNA TGTGCCAGCTGCGGGGGCACTGAAGCTTTCTTT.

The chain's CDR3 is CASSPATGGGSYTF. The CDR3 DNA reads TGTGCCAGCAGCCCCGCGACAGGAGGGGGGAGCTACACCTTC. The J gene is TRBJ1-2, the V gene TRBV7-2; tentatively, D is TRBD1 (6 bases). Looked up from germline, CDR1 is SGHTA and CDR2 is FQGNSA. The germline V and J ends were trimmed by 5 bases and 9 bases, with 19 bases remaining between them. The CDR3 is 14 amino acids.

In this sample, this clonotype turned up a few times. The J gene is TRBJ1-4, the V gene TRBV20-1; 8 bases match TRBD1. Germline trimming cut 0 bases from V and 6 bases from J; bases unmatched to any gene: 3. The CDR3 is made up of 14 amino acids. Germline V gene sequence: CDR1 DFQATT, CDR2 SNEGSKA (reference sequence). The CDR3 protein is CSARDPQGDEKLFF. The CDR3 region has the DNA TGCAGTGCTAGAGATCCACAGGGGGATGAAAAACTGTTTTTT.

This clonotype occurred many times. The chain uses TRBV7-9 and TRBJ1-1; no clear D gene. CDR3 length equals 14 residues. V lost 10 bases and J lost 0, with 15 bases in between. Germline lookup yields CDR1 SEHNR and CDR2 FQNEAQ (reference sequence). The CDR3 nucleotides are TGTGCCATCTCACAAGGTGCAGTGAACACTGAAGCTTTCTTT. Protein sequence: CAISQGAVNTEAFF. The variable domain in full, completed from reference TRBV7-9 and TRBJ1-1, reads DTGVSQNPRHKITKRGQNVTFRCDPISEHNRLYWYRQTLGQGPEFLTYFQNEAQLEKSRLLSDRFSAERPKGSFSTLEIQRTEQGDSAMYLCAISQGAVNTEAFFGQGTRLTVV.

Only a few counts were recorded for this clonotype. This sequence joins TRBV19 and TRBJ1-2; no clear D. V lost 5 bases and J 4 bases, leaving 14 bases between the germline ends. This CDR3 contains 14 residues. In germline, CDR1 is LNHDA, CDR2 SQIVND (reference sequence). The CDR3 loop reads CASSGMTAFYGYTF. DNA for the CDR3: TGTGCCAGTAGTGGGATGACGGCCTTCTATGGCTACACCTTC.

CDR3 in amino acids: CASMEGRNEQFF. The CDR3 region has the DNA TGTGCCAGCATGGAGGGTAGGAATGAGCAGTTCTTC. This chain joins TRBV2 and TRBJ2-1; a weak D match, TRBD2 (6 bases). This CDR3 has 12 residues. Germline V gene data show CDR1 as SNHLY and CDR2 as FYNNEI. V was shortened by 7 bases and J by 7 bases, with 11 bases between the two germline ends.

This chain joins TRBV6-5 and TRBJ1-1, with TRBD1 matching over 8 bases. Germline V gene sequence: CDR1 MNHEY, CDR2 SVGAGI. V shed 7 bases, J shed 4 bases, and the junction held 5 bases outside the gene matches. CDR3 size: 13 residues. CDR3 sequence: CASTGGRGTEAFF. In nucleotides, the CDR3 is TGTGCCAGCACAGGGGGCCGGGGCACTGAAGCTTTCTTT.

V and J are TRBV29-1 and TRBJ1-1; possible D gene TRBD1, 5 bases. The CDR3 is 11 residues long. Per the germline V gene, CDR1 is SQVTM and CDR2 is ANQGSEA. Trimming left V 3 bases short and J 11 bases short, with 13 bases between. CDR3 protein: CSVEDTGTAFF. The CDR3 region has the DNA TGCAGCGTTGAGGATACCGGGACCGCTTTCTTT.

This clonotype appeared a few times. The gene calls are TRBV2 and TRBJ2-7; a weak D match, TRBD2 (6 bases). The CDR3 contains 16 residues. V was shortened by 2 bases and J by 1 base, with 15 bases between the two germline ends. Looked up from germline, CDR1 is SNHLY and CDR2 is FYNNEI. DNA for the CDR3: TGTGCCAGCAGTGAACGCGAGGGAGGTCGGTCCTACGAGCAGTACTTC. Translating gives CASSEREGGRSYEQYF.

A remark on this clonotype: This may be a read error: a much more frequent sequence differs by one nucleotide. The gene calls are TRBV5-1 and TRBJ1-1; TRBD1 matches at 7 bases. The CDR3 contains 14 residues. Germline-derived CDR1 and CDR2 are SGHRS and YFSETQ. In DNA form, the CDR3 reads TGCGCCAGCAGCTTAGCACAGGGGAGGACTGAAGCTCTCTTT. It translates to CASSLAQGRTEALF.

This clonotype was detected ten times or more. The rearrangement joins TRBV2 to TRBJ1-2, with D perhaps matching TRBD1 (5 bases). The ends were cut back, 1 base at V and 5 bases at J, with 14 bases in the middle. This CDR3 region has 15 residues. CDR1 and CDR2 (germline): SNHLY, FYNNEI. CDR3 sequence (DNA): TGTGCCAGCAGTGAAGGGGGGGACGTAGCATATGGCTACACCTTC. It translates to CASSEGGDVAYGYTF.

On this clonotype: An end of the junction differs from the germline gene, which may be a read error. This rearrangement joins TRBV7-2 to TRBJ1-5; 7 nucleotides align to TRBD1. The CDR3 has 16 amino acids. Germline CDR1 SGHTA, CDR2 FQGNSA. DNA for the CDR3: TGCGCCAGCAGCCCACCTCTTACAGGGGACAATCAGCCCCAGCATTTT. Encoded protein: CASSPPLTGDNQPQHF.

This clonotype has at least ten counts. J is TRBJ1-6 and V is TRBV20-1; 9 nucleotides align to TRBD1. Germline V gene data show CDR1 as DFQATT and CDR2 as SNEGSKA (reference sequence). V shed 0 bases, J shed 9 bases, and the junction held 6 bases outside the gene matches. CDR3 length: 15 residues. The DNA for the CDR3 is TGCAGTGCTAGAGAGGGTGGGGACAGGGCTTCACCCCTCCACTTT. Translating it yields CSAREGGDRASPLHF.

The chain links TRBV9 to TRBJ2-7, with D tentatively TRBD1 (5 bases). From germline, CDR1 is SGDLS and CDR2 YYNGEE. Trimming left V 3 bases short and J 6 bases short, with 13 bases between. The CDR3 loop spans 13 amino acids. The DNA for the CDR3 is TGTGCCAGCAGCGCCAGTAGGGGTGTCGAGCAGTACTTC. Protein product: CASSASRGVEQYF.

This chain connects TRBV7-9 to TRBJ1-1; D gene ambiguous. CDR1 is SEHNR and CDR2 is FQNEAQ in the germline V gene (reference sequence). CDR3 length: 12 amino acids. Trimming pared 3 bases from V and 14 bases from J, leaving 16 bases between. The CDR3 protein is CASSFANTETFF. Written as DNA, the CDR3 is TGTGCCAGCAGCTTCGCGAACACTGAAACCTTCTTT.

Of note for this clonotype: Relative to the germline gene, one junction end is altered; a read error may explain this. The CDR3 nucleotides read TGTGCCAGCAGCTTAGGACCGGGGAACACTGACGCTTTCTTT. Translated, it gives CASSLGPGNTDAFF. J is TRBJ1-1 and V is TRBV2; D is ambiguous. This CDR3 is built from 14 residues. CDR1 and CDR2 (germline): SNHLY, FYNNEI. Supplemented by reference TRBV2 and TRBJ1-1, the full variable domain reads EPEVTQTPSHQVTQMGQEVILRCVPISNHLYFYWYRQILGQKVEFLVSFYNNEISEKSEIFDDQFSVERPDGSNFTLKIRSTKLEDSAMYFCASSLGPGNTDAFFGQGTRLTVV.